The rows below give T cell receptor beta chains drawn from one sample of a study of PD-L1 blockade in urothelial cancer. TCRdb's copy holds only in-frame clones and misses some; the assay was immunoSEQ multiplex PCR. Among approximately 94,000 clones listed, around 90% were seen once. The material was PBMCs, obtained around atezolizumab (anti-PD-L1) treatment. The origin of the receptors is a man between 60 and 75 years old with urothelial cancer. The CDR3 runs from the conserved cysteine through the conserved F or W. D genes are given only for firm matches. Expanded clones get a size class; other rows say once, few or many, or leave the size out.

v_gene	d_gene	j_gene	abundance	CDR3nt	CDR3aa
TRBV10-3	TRBD1	TRBJ1-2	NA	TGTGCGTTACAGGGGGCGCGGGGCTACACCTTC	CALQGARGYTF
TRBV27	NA	TRBJ1-5	NA	TGTGCCAGCAGCCCAGCATGGCAGGCAGATCAGCCCCAGCATTTT	CASSPAWQADQPQHF
TRBV7-6	NA	TRBJ2-1	few	TGTGCCAGCAGCTTCAGACAGTCCAATGAGCAGTTCTTC	CASSFRQSNEQFF
TRBV28	TRBD2	TRBJ2-2	NA	TGTGCCAGCAGCCTCGGGGGGGCAAACACCGGGGAGCTGTTTTTT	CASSLGGANTGELFF
TRBV14	NA	TRBJ2-2	NA	TGTGCCAGCAGCCCCCACGGAGGGTCGAACACCGGGGAGCTGTTTTTT	CASSPHGGSNTGELFF
TRBV19	NA	TRBJ1-1	NA	TGTGCCAGTAGAGCACAGGGTCCGACTGAAGCTTTCTTT	CASRAQGPTEAFF
TRBV10-3	TRBD1	TRBJ2-1	NA	TGTGCCATCAGTCCAGGACAGGGCCACAATGAGCAGTTCTTC	CAISPGQGHNEQFF
TRBV6-6	TRBD1	TRBJ2-3	NA	TGTGCCAGCATCATCGCAGGGGGAGATACGCAGTATTTT	CASIIAGGDTQYF
TRBV6-1	NA	TRBJ2-7	NA	TGTGCCAGCAGAATAGGGGCGACAGCCTACGAGCAGTACTTC	CASRIGATAYEQYF
TRBV6-5	TRBD2	TRBJ2-7	NA	TGTGCCAGTCGGACTAGCGGCTACGAGCAGTACTTC	CASRTSGYEQYF
TRBV9	TRBD2	TRBJ2-3	NA	TGTGCCAGCAGCGTAGGGACTAGCGGGGGTTTGACCACAGATACGCAGTATTTT	CASSVGTSGGLTTDTQYF
TRBV28	NA	TRBJ2-3	NA	TGTGCCCTTGGCGGCGGCCCCGGGGATCCCGCGGGTACGCAGTATTTT	CALGGGPGDPAGTQYF
TRBV5-1	NA	TRBJ1-6	once	TGCGCCAGCAGCTTGGGGCAGAACAATTCACCCCTCCACTTT	CASSLGQNNSPLHF
TRBV4-2	NA	TRBJ2-2	NA	TGTGCCAGCAGCCAAGACAGGGACACCGGGGAGCTGTTTTTT	CASSQDRDTGELFF
TRBV5-4	NA	TRBJ2-7	NA	TGTGCCAGCAGCTTGGGGACAGCTCCCACCTACGAGCAGTACTTC	CASSLGTAPTYEQYF
TRBV5-4	TRBD2	TRBJ2-1	NA	TGTGCCAGCAGCTTGGCGAGCGGGAGGCTTGATGAGCAGTTCTTC	CASSLASGRLDEQFF
TRBV6-5	TRBD1	TRBJ1-4	NA	TGTGCCAGCAGTTACCGGGGGGGGACAGGGTATGAAAAACTGTTTTTT	CASSYRGGTGYEKLFF
TRBV11-3	NA	TRBJ2-5	NA	TGTGCCAGCAGCCCAGGGGGGACCGACCCTAAAGAGACCCAGTACTTC	CASSPGGTDPKETQYF
TRBV29-1	TRBD2	TRBJ2-2	NA	TGCAGCGTTGGGGGGCGGGAGGGAACCGGGGAGCTGTTTTTT	CSVGGREGTGELFF
TRBV6-6	TRBD2	TRBJ2-1	NA	TGTGCCAGCGGTCGGCGGGAGATCCGCAATGAGCAGTTCTTC	CASGRREIRNEQFF
TRBV11-2	NA	TRBJ2-5	NA	TGTGCCAGCAGCCGCTCGGGACAAGAGACCCAGTACTTC	CASSRSGQETQYF
TRBV5-1	TRBD2	TRBJ2-1	NA	TGCGCCAGCAGCTTCCAAGCGGGAGGGCTTACCCTCAATGAGCAGTTCTTC	CASSFQAGGLTLNEQFF
TRBV5-1	NA	TRBJ2-1	NA	TGCGCCAGCAGCTTGCTCTCAAGGGGCGAGAATGAGCAGTTCTTC	CASSLLSRGENEQFF
TRBV30	TRBD2	TRBJ2-4	NA	TGTGCCTGGAGTGGAAAGACTAGCGGGAAAAACATTCAGTACTTC	CAWSGKTSGKNIQYF
TRBV4-3	NA	TRBJ1-2	NA	TGCGCCAGCAGCCAAGATAGGTCGGCGGAAGGAGGCTACACCTTC	CASSQDRSAEGGYTF
TRBV27	NA	TRBJ2-1	NA	TGTGCCAGCAGTTTAGCGGGGACCTACAATGAGCAGTTCTTC	CASSLAGTYNEQFF
TRBV7-2	NA	TRBJ1-1	NA	TGTGCCAGCAGCTTAGTTTTGGGCGATCTGAACACTGAAGCTTTCTTT	CASSLVLGDLNTEAFF
TRBV13	NA	TRBJ1-2	NA	TGTGCCAGCAGCACTCAAGGGGGGGGCACGAACTATGGCTACACCTTC	CASSTQGGGTNYGYTF
TRBV19	NA	TRBJ1-5	NA	TGTGCCAGTAGGGAGTACCTGGGCAATCAGCCCCAGCATTTT	CASREYLGNQPQHF
TRBV18	NA	TRBJ1-3	NA	TGTGCCAGCTCACCGGGCCCGCGGAGGGACACCATATATTTT	CASSPGPRRDTIYF
TRBV27	TRBD2	TRBJ2-5	NA	TGTGCCACTGGGGGGGGAGTGGGTGAAGAGACCCAGTACTTC	CATGGGVGEETQYF
TRBV28	NA	TRBJ1-4	NA	TGTGCCAGCAGTCCCCTGGGGCAGGGGCATGAAAAACTGTTTTTT	CASSPLGQGHEKLFF